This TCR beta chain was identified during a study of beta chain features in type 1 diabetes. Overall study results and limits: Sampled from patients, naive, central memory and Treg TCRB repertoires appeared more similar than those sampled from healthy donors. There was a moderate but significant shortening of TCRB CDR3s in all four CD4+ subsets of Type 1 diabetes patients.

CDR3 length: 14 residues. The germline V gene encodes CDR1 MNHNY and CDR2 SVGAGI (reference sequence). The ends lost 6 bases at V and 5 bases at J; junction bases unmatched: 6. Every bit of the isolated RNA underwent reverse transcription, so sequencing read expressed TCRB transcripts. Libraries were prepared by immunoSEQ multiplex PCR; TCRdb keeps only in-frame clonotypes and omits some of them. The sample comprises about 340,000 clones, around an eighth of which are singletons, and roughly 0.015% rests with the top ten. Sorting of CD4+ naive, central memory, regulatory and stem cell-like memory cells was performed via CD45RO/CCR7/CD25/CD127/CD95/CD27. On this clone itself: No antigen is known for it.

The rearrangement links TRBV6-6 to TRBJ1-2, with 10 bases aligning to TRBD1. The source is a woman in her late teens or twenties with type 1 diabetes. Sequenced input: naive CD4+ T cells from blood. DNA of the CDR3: TGTGCCAGCAGACCGGACAGGGGGAGATATGGCTACACCTTC. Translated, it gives CASRPDRGRYGYTF.